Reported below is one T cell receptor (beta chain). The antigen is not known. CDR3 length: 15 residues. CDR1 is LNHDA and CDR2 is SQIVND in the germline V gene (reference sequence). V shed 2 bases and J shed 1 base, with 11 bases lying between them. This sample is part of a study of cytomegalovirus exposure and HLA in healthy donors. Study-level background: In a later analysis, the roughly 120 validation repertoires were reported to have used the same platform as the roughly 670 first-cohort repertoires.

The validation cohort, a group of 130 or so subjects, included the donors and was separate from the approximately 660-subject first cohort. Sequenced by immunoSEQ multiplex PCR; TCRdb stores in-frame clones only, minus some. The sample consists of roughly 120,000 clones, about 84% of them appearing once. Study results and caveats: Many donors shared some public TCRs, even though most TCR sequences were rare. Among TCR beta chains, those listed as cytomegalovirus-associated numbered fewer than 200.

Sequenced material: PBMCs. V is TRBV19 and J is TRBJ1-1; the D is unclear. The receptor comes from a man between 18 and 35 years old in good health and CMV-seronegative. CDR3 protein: CASSIPGKRNTEAFF. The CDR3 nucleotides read TGTGCCAGTAGTATACCGGGTAAGCGGAACACTGAAGCTTTCTTT.